Listed below are T cell receptor beta chains from one sample, sequenced in a study of graft-versus-host responses after intestinal transplantation. Libraries were prepared by immunoSEQ multiplex PCR; TCRdb keeps only in-frame clonotypes and omits some of them. The sample gives 88,000 or so clones, 85% to 90% of which show up once; 0.11% is in the top ten. These receptors have no known antigen. Sequenced material: unstimulated CD4+ T cells sorted from spleen or lymph node cells, taken before intestinal transplant. These receptors were obtained from a human donor who received an intestinal transplant. The CDR3 runs from the conserved cysteine through the conserved F or W. The D gene is left open where the match is weak. Only part of the rows carry a size: once, few, many, or a class if the clone is expanded.

>TRBV5-6|TRBJ1-1|few|-
CASSYRGGTEAFF
TGTGCCAGCAGCTATCGGGGGGGCACTGAAGCTTTCTTT
>TRBV28|TRBJ1-5|-|-
CASTLYSNQPQHF
TGTGCCAGCACCCTTTATAGCAATCAGCCCCAGCATTTT
>TRBV7-9|TRBJ1-1|-|-
CASSFSASGPEAFF
TGTGCCAGCAGCTTTAGCGCCTCCGGACCGGAGGCTTTCTTT
>TRBV2|TRBJ1-6|-|-
CASRASYNSPLHF
TGTGCCAGCAGGGCAAGCTATAATTCACCCCTCCACTTT
>TRBV11-2|TRBJ2-2|-|-
CASSLVVGDTGELFF
TGTGCCAGCAGCTTAGTGGTAGGGGACACCGGGGAGCTGTTTTTT
>TRBV5-1|TRBJ1-6|-|-
CASSNGQTNSPLHF
TGCGCCAGCAGCAACGGACAGACAAATTCACCCCTCCACTTT
>TRBV15|TRBJ1-1|-|-
CATSRPLEVDREAFF
TGTGCCACCAGCAGGCCCTTAGAGGTGGACAGAGAAGCTTTCTTT
>TRBV5-1|TRBJ2-1|-|-
CASSSGPGLNEQFF
TGCGCCAGCAGCAGTGGTCCAGGGCTCAATGAGCAGTTCTTC
>TRBV7-6|TRBJ2-2|-|-
CASSPAGAYHTGELFF
TGTGCCAGCAGCCCCGCGGGGGCGTACCACACCGGGGAGCTGTTTTTT
>TRBV6-5|TRBJ2-4|few|-
CASSSRPLLAKNIQYF
TGTGCCAGCAGTTCCCGTCCCCTCCTAGCCAAAAACATTCAGTACTTC
>TRBV5-4|TRBJ2-3|-|TRBD2
CASSLGRTSGGDTQYF
TGTGCCAGCAGCTTGGGACGGACTAGCGGGGGGGATACGCAGTATTTT
>TRBV6-1|TRBJ1-5|-|-
CASSEEGRERGQPQHF
TGTGCCAGCAGTGAAGAAGGCAGGGAAAGGGGTCAGCCCCAGCATTTT
>TRBV5-1|TRBJ2-2|-|-
CASSSPRGTGELFF
TGCGCCAGCAGCTCGCCCCGGGGGACCGGGGAGCTGTTTTTT
>TRBV18|TRBJ2-2|-|TRBD2
CASSPNAGGPNTGELFF
TGTGCCAGCTCACCGAATGCGGGGGGGCCGAACACCGGGGAGCTGTTTTTT
>TRBV18|TRBJ2-2|-|-
CASSPIQGHTGELFF
TGTGCCAGCTCACCGATACAGGGACACACCGGGGAGCTGTTTTTT
>TRBV6-5|TRBJ1-4|once|TRBD1
CASSYSTQGGEKLFF
TGTGCCAGCAGTTACTCGACGCAGGGGGGTGAAAAACTGTTTTTT
>TRBV5-4|TRBJ2-1|-|TRBD2
CASSLGGTSYNEQFF
TGTGCCAGCAGCTTGGGAGGGACTAGCTACAATGAGCAGTTCTTC
>TRBV9|TRBJ1-5|-|TRBD1
CASSPGQGVWGNQPQHF
TGTGCCAGCAGCCCGGGACAGGGGGTTTGGGGCAATCAGCCCCAGCATTTT
>TRBV5-1|TRBJ2-1|-|-
CASSLGSSTYNEQFF
TGCGCCAGCAGCTTAGGGAGTTCAACCTACAATGAGCAGTTCTTC
>TRBV19|TRBJ1-1|-|-
CASTSRRGNTEAFF
TGTGCCAGTACCAGCCGCCGGGGTAACACTGAAGCTTTCTTT
>TRBV29-1|TRBJ2-3|-|-
CSVSRGRGTDTQYF
TGCAGCGTTTCCAGGGGAAGAGGCACAGATACGCAGTATTTT
>TRBV14|TRBJ1-1|-|-
CASSQAGRDSYF
TGTGCCAGCAGCCAAGCAGGGAGGGACTCTTACTTT
>TRBV11-2|TRBJ2-2|-|TRBD2
CASSLSALADTGELFF
TGTGCCAGCAGCTTAAGCGCTCTAGCGGACACCGGGGAGCTGTTTTTT
>TRBV29-1|TRBJ1-2|-|TRBD1
CSVARGLYGYTF
TGCAGCGTTGCCAGGGGGCTCTATGGCTACACCTTC
>TRBV4-1|TRBJ2-5|-|TRBD1
CASTPTGTGGETQYF
TGCGCCAGCACCCCTACCGGGACAGGGGGAGAGACCCAGTACTTC
>TRBV27|TRBJ1-2|-|TRBD1
CASTLRQGMGYTF
TGTGCCAGCACCCTCCGACAGGGAATGGGCTACACCTTC
>TRBV9|TRBJ1-2|-|TRBD1
CASSSDRGGYTF
TGTGCCAGCAGCTCGGACAGGGGAGGCTACACCTTC
>TRBV5-1|TRBJ1-2|once|-
CASSLEVANYGYTF
TGCGCCAGCAGCTTGGAAGTAGCTAACTATGGCTACACCTTC
>TRBV6-5|TRBJ1-3|-|-
CASRGGFEGNTIYF
TGTGCCAGCAGAGGGGGATTCGAGGGAAACACCATATATTTT
>TRBV18|TRBJ2-3|-|-
CASSPPGGLADTQYF
TGTGCCAGCTCACCACCGGGGGGTCTCGCAGATACGCAGTATTTT
>TRBV6-5|TRBJ2-7|-|-
CASSESYSYEQYF
TGTGCCAGCAGTGAGAGCTATAGTTACGAGCAGTACTTC
>TRBV9|TRBJ1-3|-|-
CASSGGGISGNTIYF
TGTGCCAGCAGCGGGGGAGGGATCTCTGGAAACACCATATATTTT
>TRBV18|TRBJ1-5|few|TRBD1
CASSPPGTGGGQPQHF
TGTGCCAGCTCACCACCCGGGACAGGGGGAGGCCAGCCCCAGCATTTT
>TRBV5-4|TRBJ2-2|-|-
CASSWQNTGELFF
TGTGCCAGCAGCTGGCAAAACACCGGGGAGCTGTTTTTT
>TRBV19|TRBJ1-1|-|TRBD1
CASKTGVKSWAFF
TGTGCCAGTAAGACAGGGGTAAAGTCTTGGGCTTTCTTT
>TRBV27|TRBJ1-2|once|-
CASSLSVDRGYTF
TGTGCCAGCAGTTTATCAGTTGATCGGGGCTACACCTTC
>TRBV5-6|TRBJ1-1|once|-
CATSSRGVNTEAFF
TGTGCCACGAGCTCACGGGGGGTGAACACTGAAGCTTTCTTT
>TRBV10-2|TRBJ1-1|-|TRBD1
CASRQGVMNTEAFF
TGCGCCAGCAGGCAGGGGGTGATGAACACTGAAGCTTTCTTT
>TRBV11-1|TRBJ2-7|-|-
CASSLEFPGDAYEQYF
TGTGCCAGCAGCTTAGAGTTCCCAGGGGATGCCTACGAGCAGTACTTC
>TRBV5-5|TRBJ1-5|-|-
CASSLVGGGGNQPQHF
TGTGCCAGCAGCTTGGTCGGGGGTGGGGGCAATCAGCCCCAGCATTTT
>TRBV25-1|TRBJ2-7|-|TRBD1
CASSEPGQGIYEQYF
TGTGCCAGCAGTGAACCGGGACAGGGTATTTACGAGCAGTACTTC
>TRBV18|TRBJ2-5|-|-
CASSPAYQETQYF
TGTGCCAGCTCACCGGCCTACCAAGAGACCCAGTACTTC
>TRBV27|TRBJ1-1|-|TRBD1
CASRITGGRDTEAFF
TGTGCCAGCAGGATAACAGGGGGAAGAGATACTGAAGCTTTCTTT